This TCR beta chain was retrieved from a study of blood T cells in healthy people across ages. Comment on this clonotype: The antigen is not known.

V lost 9 bases and J 7 bases, leaving 19 bases between the germline ends. CDR1 and CDR2 (germline): MNHEY, SVGEGT. The CDR3 runs 15 residues. Regarding the study as a whole: A roughly linear fall in TCR beta diversity per million T cells was seen with increasing age.

The use of a sample-barcoded 5' primer and a J-beta primer mix characterized a second PCR of about 7 to 12 cycles. Through a template-switch adaptor with 12 random nucleotides, each cDNA molecule received a tag. Using its own MiXCR run on the 5' RACE reads, TCRdb lists one record per CDR3 protein. Of hundreds of thousands of distinct CDR3 sequences listed, under 30% were seen once; the top ten hold 17%. Isolation yielded PBMCs, at least 6.5 million per sample, in every case. Per sample, no less than 6 micrograms of total RNA were extracted. V and J are TRBV6-2 or TRBV6-3 and TRBJ1-6; no clear D. The sample taken for sequencing was blood. This clonotype was sampled from an elderly woman in good health. The CDR3 nucleotides are TGTGCCAGTACCTCTGCGGAGGGTAGGAATTCACCCCTCCACTTT. Translating it yields CASTSAEGRNSPLHF.